Listed here is a single T cell receptor beta chain. Antigen: not known. This entry comes from a study of T-cell reconstitution after alpha-beta-depleted transplantation in children. Whole-study findings and limits: The high TCRbeta diversity at day 60 in some patients came from surviving recipient T cells and thymic progenitors.

Unique molecular identifiers were used to barcode this TCRbeta library. TCRdb independently ran MiXCR on the PCR reads; one entry per CDR3 protein. The sample shows roughly 420,000 distinct CDR3 sequences, 15% to 20% of them seen only once. The germline V gene encodes CDR1 SGHRS and CDR2 YFSETQ. V lost 4 bases, J lost 2 bases, and 13 bases lay in between. The CDR3 is made up of 14 amino acids. The chain couples TRBV5-1 to TRBJ2-7; tentative D call: TRBD1 (5 bases). Sample: PBMCs, mostly from graft donor cells, taken 360 days after TCRalphabeta/CD19-depleted stem cell transplant. This clonotype originated in a boy in the first two years of life who had a stem cell transplant for Wiskott-Aldrich syndrome, so the T cells may come from the graft donor. In nucleotides, the CDR3 is TGCGCCAGCAGCGAGAAGATCAGGGCCTACGAGCAGTACTTC. This translates into CASSEKIRAYEQYF. The full variable domain, its missing parts supplied by reference TRBV5-1 and TRBJ2-7, is KAGVTQTPRYLIKTRGQQVTLSCSPISGHRSVSWYQQTPGQGLQFLFEYFSETQRNKGNFPGRFSGRQFSNSRSEMNVSTLELGDSALYLCASSEKIRAYEQYFGPGTRLTVT.